The 2 T cell receptor beta chains below come from one sample, sequenced in a study of T cell responses to AZD1222 COVID-19 vaccine. The protocol was immunoSEQ multiplex PCR, while the TCRdb copy is restricted to in-frame clones and leaves out a portion. The table shows 140,000 to 150,000 clones, with 85% to 90% occurring only once. The sequences come from peripheral blood, collected on day 0 of AZD1222 vaccination. The receptors here all came from an adult in good health.

A single count supports this clone. The chain combines TRBV5-1 with TRBJ2-7; TRBD1 agrees at 9 bases. This CDR3 region has 18 residues. The V and J ends lost 2 bases and 1 base, in that order; junction bases with no gene match: 13. Germline loops: CDR1 SGHRS, CDR2 YFSETQ. The CDR3 is CASSFGTGSTRTSYEQYF. The CDR3 region has the DNA TGCGCCAGCAGCTTCGGGACAGGGTCGACTAGGACTTCCTACGAGCAGTACTTC. The full variable domain, in which reference TRBV5-1 and TRBJ2-7 provide the parts outside the CDR3, is KAGVTQTPRYLIKTRGQQVTLSCSPISGHRSVSWYQQTPGQGLQFLFEYFSETQRNKGNFPGRFSGRQFSNSRSEMNVSTLELGDSALYLCASSFGTGSTRTSYEQYFGPGTRLTVT.

The chain has TRBV27 and TRBJ1-1, with 10 nucleotides matching TRBD1. The junction had 8 bases not matched to a gene; V was cut back by 6 bases and J by 4 bases. The germline CDR1 and CDR2 sequences are MNHEY and SMNVEV (reference sequence). CDR3 length: 15 residues. CDR3 coding DNA: TGTGCCAGCAGAAAACTGACAGGGGGCTTCACTGAAGCTTTCTTT. Residues: CASRKLTGGFTEAFF.